The rows below give T cell receptor beta chains drawn from one sample of a study of neurological immune-mediated disorders. TCRdb re-called the 5' RACE reads with MiXCR, one entry per CDR3 protein. The sample lists roughly 80,000 distinct CDR3 sequences, about 9% occurring once. Sequenced: PBMCs. The receptors shown here come from a man aged 50 to 59 in good health. CDR3s include the opening cysteine and the closing phenylalanine or tryptophan. The D gene is left open where the match is weak. The size field is filled for only some rows; it gives once, few, many or a size class.

TRBV29-1	TRBJ2-1	.	few	TGCAGCGTTGGTATCAGTAGCTCCTACAATGAGCAGTTCTTC	CSVGISSSYNEQFF
TRBV7-9	TRBJ2-3	TRBD1	many	TGTGCCAGCAGCTCGCAACAGGGGATTTCGTATTTT	CASSSQQGISYF
TRBV2	TRBJ2-4	.	many	TGTGCCAGCAGCACACCCGTAGCCAAAAACATTCAGTACTTC	CASSTPVAKNIQYF
TRBV5-1	TRBJ1-1	.	many	TGCGCCAGCAGCCCCACGGCCGGGACAACAAGGAACACTGAAGCTTTCTTT	CASSPTAGTTRNTEAFF
TRBV9	TRBJ1-1	TRBD1	many	TGTGCCAGCAACATGGACAGGGACACTGAAGCTTTCTTT	CASNMDRDTEAFF
TRBV5-1	TRBJ2-5	.	many	TGCGCCAGCAGCCCGGGGGGCCCATCGCAAGAGACCCAGTACTTC	CASSPGGPSQETQYF
TRBV5-1	TRBJ2-1	TRBD2	.	TGCGCCAGCAGCTGGACTAGCGGGTCAACCAATGAGCAGTTCTTC	CASSWTSGSTNEQFF
TRBV12-3/TRBV12-4	TRBJ1-3	.	many	TGTGCCAGCAGTTACAGCCACTCTGGAAACACCATATATTTT	CASSYSHSGNTIYF
TRBV20-1	TRBJ1-1	.	many	TGCAGTGCTCGGGTAGGGGGGGCAATGGGGACTGAAGCTTTCTTT	CSARVGGAMGTEAFF
TRBV20-1	TRBJ2-2	.	few	TGCAGTGCAGATGAAACCGGGGAGCTGTTTTTT	CSADETGELFF
TRBV27	TRBJ2-4	.	many	TGTGCCAGCTCTGAACAGGGTGTAGCCAAAAACATTCAGTACTTC	CASSEQGVAKNIQYF
TRBV7-8	TRBJ2-3	.	many	TGTGCCAGCAGCCCTGCGGGGGCGCGGGCAGATACGCAGTATTTT	CASSPAGARADTQYF
TRBV7-2	TRBJ2-6	.	many	TGTGCCAGCAGCAACGGAGGTTCTGGGGCCAACGTCCTGACTTTC	CASSNGGSGANVLTF
TRBV12-3/TRBV12-4	TRBJ1-2	.	many	TGTGCCAGCAGTTTAAGCAGGGGAAGTGGCTACACCTTC	CASSLSRGSGYTF
TRBV29-1	TRBJ1-1	.	.	TGCAGCGTCTCCCGGGGGGGTACTGAAGCTTTCTTT	CSVSRGGTEAFF
TRBV5-1	TRBJ1-6	.	many	TGCGCCAGCAGCTTGGAGGGGAGGGGTTCACCCCTCCACTTT	CASSLEGRGSPLHF
TRBV6-5	TRBJ2-5	TRBD1	many	TGTGCCAGCACCGGGACAGTTGGAAAGACCCAGTACTTC	CASTGTVGKTQYF
TRBV7-2	TRBJ2-5	.	many	TGTGCCAGCAGCCTAACGGGGACTACGAGGGGGGAGACCCAGTACTTC	CASSLTGTTRGETQYF
TRBV10-3	TRBJ2-7	TRBD1	many	TGTGCCATCAGTCACGGGACAGGGTTGTACGAGCAGTACTTC	CAISHGTGLYEQYF
TRBV28	TRBJ2-7	TRBD2	many	TGTGCCAGCAGACGACCTCCGGGACTAGAGAGCTACGAGCAGTACTTC	CASRRPPGLESYEQYF
TRBV20-1	TRBJ2-3	.	many	TGCAGTGCTAGTCAGGGCAGCACAGATACGCAGTATTTT	CSASQGSTDTQYF
TRBV14	TRBJ1-2	.	many	TGTGCCAGCAGCCACCGGGCTCCTTATGGCTACACCTTC	CASSHRAPYGYTF
TRBV7-3	TRBJ2-5	.	many	TGTGCCAGCAGCTTAATGCACTCATCGGAGACCCAGTACTTC	CASSLMHSSETQYF
TRBV7-9	TRBJ2-1	TRBD2	many	TGTGCCAGCAGCGACGAGCGGGAGGGCCCAGGCAATGAGCAGTTCTTC	CASSDEREGPGNEQFF
TRBV5-1	TRBJ2-7	TRBD1	.	TGCGCCAGCAGCTTGCCAGGACAGGGGTCTGACGAGCAGTACTTC	CASSLPGQGSDEQYF
TRBV6-5	TRBJ2-7	TRBD2	many	TGTGCCAGCAGTTACTCCCCCAGCGGGAGAGTATACGAGCAGTACTTC	CASSYSPSGRVYEQYF
TRBV29-1	TRBJ2-4	.	many	TGCAGCGTGTGGCAGCTTTCTGCCGGAAACATTCAGTACTTC	CSVWQLSAGNIQYF
TRBV12-3/TRBV12-4	TRBJ2-7	.	many	TGTGCCAGCAGTAACCCCCCAGGGATCTCCTACGAGCAGTACTTC	CASSNPPGISYEQYF
TRBV30	TRBJ2-7	.	.	TGTGCCTGGAGTAGGGGGGGGACTTCCTACGAGCAGTACTTC	CAWSRGGTSYEQYF
TRBV7-2	TRBJ2-4	.	many	TGTGCCAGCAGCTTAAAGGCGGGAAGGGACATTCAGTACTTC	CASSLKAGRDIQYF
TRBV7-8	TRBJ1-3	.	many	TGTGCCAGCAGCTTAGGCCCCCAGGGTTCCCCTGGAAACACCATATATTTT	CASSLGPQGSPGNTIYF
TRBV7-9	TRBJ1-2	TRBD1	many	TGTGCCAGCAGCGAGGGTGACAGGGAAATTGGCTACACCTTC	CASSEGDREIGYTF
TRBV3-1	TRBJ2-5	TRBD1	many	TGTGCCAGCAGCCAAGATTCAACCAGGGGGCCTTTGGAGACCCAGTACTTC	CASSQDSTRGPLETQYF
TRBV20-1	TRBJ2-7	.	.	TGCAGTGCCAGCACCTGGCTGCCGTACGAGCAGTACTTC	CSASTWLPYEQYF
TRBV28	TRBJ1-2	TRBD1	many	TGTGCCAGCAGAGGGACAGGGGTCAACTATGGCTACACCTTC	CASRGTGVNYGYTF
TRBV7-2	TRBJ2-1	.	many	TGTGCCAGCAGCTTAATGGACATGATCACGAACAATGAGCAGTTCTTC	CASSLMDMITNNEQFF
TRBV7-2	TRBJ1-1	TRBD1	.	TGTGCCAGCAGCTTAGGGACAGGGGGACGGGTAGCTTTCTTT	CASSLGTGGRVAFF
TRBV18	TRBJ1-6	TRBD1	.	TGTGCCAGCTCACCGCCCGGACAGGGTATTGTATCACCCCTCCACTTT	CASSPPGQGIVSPLHF
TRBV7-2	TRBJ2-7	TRBD2	many	TGTGCCAGCAGTTTTTTGAGCGGGATGCGCGACGAGCAGTACTTC	CASSFLSGMRDEQYF
TRBV29-1	TRBJ2-7	TRBD2	many	TGCAGCGTCAGGGGACTAGCGGGGGTCTACGAGCAGTACTTC	CSVRGLAGVYEQYF
TRBV5-1	TRBJ2-6	TRBD2	.	TGCGCCAGCAGCCCCTGGGGGGGGGCTGGGGCCAACGTCCTGACTTTC	CASSPWGGAGANVLTF
TRBV7-9	TRBJ2-1	TRBD2	many	TGTGCCAGCAGCTTAGCCCAGACTAGCGGGGGGGCACATGAGCAGTTCTTC	CASSLAQTSGGAHEQFF
TRBV14	TRBJ2-7	.	many	TGTGCCAGCAGCCAAGTATCAACAGGGGAGCAGTACTTC	CASSQVSTGEQYF
TRBV5-1	TRBJ2-5	TRBD2	many	TGCGCCAGCAGCTCCGGGACTAGCGGGAGCCAAGAGACCCAGTACTTC	CASSSGTSGSQETQYF
TRBV7-2	TRBJ2-3	TRBD2	many	TGTGCCAGCGGCGGGGGGCCTAGCACAGATACGCAGTATTTT	CASGGGPSTDTQYF
TRBV5-1	TRBJ2-1	.	many	TGCGCCAGCACCGAACCCTTTAGCAATGAGCAGTTCTTC	CASTEPFSNEQFF
TRBV11-2	TRBJ2-1	TRBD2	many	TGTGCCAGCAGCTTAGACGGTCTAGCGGGAGCGATCTCCTACAATGAGCAGTTCTTC	CASSLDGLAGAISYNEQFF
TRBV5-1	TRBJ2-2	TRBD1	many	TGCGCCACTCAACCGGGACAGGGAATCCCCGGGGAGCTGTTTTTT	CATQPGQGIPGELFF
TRBV4-2	TRBJ2-5	TRBD2	many	TGTGCCAGCAGCCAAGATCTTGAAGCGGGGGAGGAAGAGACCCAGTACTTC	CASSQDLEAGEEETQYF
TRBV6-5	TRBJ2-7	.	many	TGTGCCAGCAGTTACTCGAGCGGGGAGCAGTACTTC	CASSYSSGEQYF
TRBV6-6	TRBJ2-7	.	many	TGTGCCAGCAATTATCTCGACAGCTCCTACGAGCAGTACTTC	CASNYLDSSYEQYF
TRBV5-1	TRBJ1-2	.	many	TGCGCCAGCAGCTCGGCAGGTACCTATGGCTACACCTTC	CASSSAGTYGYTF
TRBV27	TRBJ2-7	TRBD1	many	TGTGCCAGCAGTCCCAGACAGGGAAACTACGAGCAGTACTTC	CASSPRQGNYEQYF
TRBV5-1	TRBJ2-5	TRBD1	many	TGCGCCAGCAGCACGGGACAGGGACTAGAGACCCAGTACTTC	CASSTGQGLETQYF
TRBV6-6	TRBJ2-7	TRBD2	once	TGTGCCAGCAGGGGGACTAGCGGGACATCCTACGAGCATTACTTC	CASRGTSGTSYEHYF
TRBV5-1	TRBJ2-1	.	many	TGCGCCAGCAGCTCCCGGGACAATTACAATGAGCAGTTCTTC	CASSSRDNYNEQFF
TRBV30	TRBJ2-3	TRBD2	many	TGTGCCTGGAGTACGGGGGGGCCAGATACGCAGTATTTT	CAWSTGGPDTQYF